Reported below is one T cell receptor beta chain. The data originate from a study of blood T cell repertoires in COVID-19. Study-wide context: Acute and convalescent COVID-19 specimens originated in the United States, Italy and Spain. Sources were T cells, B-cell-depleted T cells, or PBMCs; the material itself was cDNA or gDNA.

Authors' processing steps: Reference gene primer amplification gave estimated nucleated cell counts. TCRdb's table, derived via immunoSEQ multiplex PCR, lists solely in-frame clones and lacks some. The DNA gave D and trimming, while V, J and clone size come from that table. Among 160,000 or so clones listed, around 90% were seen once. Per germline, CDR1 WNHNN and CDR2 SYGVQD (reference sequence). This CDR3 is 12 amino acids long. The V gene end was trimmed by 5 bases and the J gene end by 3 bases; junction bases not matched to a gene: 1. The TCR was taken from a man aged 55 to 70 with acute or convalescent COVID-19. The chain carries TRBV10-1 and TRBJ2-7, with 7 bases that match TRBD1. The specimen sequenced was peripheral blood. The CDR3 DNA reads as TGCGCCAGCAGTTCAGGGGGCTACGAGCAGTACTTC. Its protein is CASSSGGYEQYF.